The 29 T cell receptor beta chains below were found in one sample sequenced in a study of CD8 T cells in Susac syndrome. cDNA came from approximately 0.5 to 1 ug RNA primed by random hexamers. From the immunoSEQ multiplex PCR reads, TCRdb called clonotypes with MiXCR, one entry per CDR3 protein. Among under 200,000 distinct CDR3 sequences, over 90% were seen once, and the ten largest hold around 0.16%. Sequencing was done on a sample of CD8+ T cells from PBMCs. The receptor set was obtained from a human donor with Susac syndrome.

CDR3 DNA sequence: TGTGCCAGCAGCCAAGGCGGTAACGAGCAGTACTTC. It codes for CASSQGGNEQYF. The gene calls are TRBV7-9 and TRBJ2-7; no definite D call. The CDR3 is 12 amino acids. V was cut by 5 bases and J by 5 bases, with 10 bases left in between. The V gene's germline CDR1 is SEHNR and CDR2 FQNEAQ (reference sequence).

The chain links TRBV20-1 to TRBJ2-3; D call uncertain. Trimming left V 0 bases short and J 4 bases short, with 8 bases between. Germline CDR1 is DFQATT and CDR2 is SNEGSKA (reference sequence). CDR3 size: 13 residues. The CDR3 sequence is CSARDRYSDTQYF. CDR3 nucleotides: TGCAGTGCTAGAGATAGGTATTCAGATACGCAGTATTTT.

This sequence joins TRBV19 and TRBJ1-2, with D possibly TRBD1 on 5 matching bases. The germline gives CDR1 LNHDA, CDR2 SQIVND (reference sequence). V was pared by 5 bases and J by 4 bases, with 14 bases between. The CDR3 spans 14 residues. CDR3 sequence reads: CASSASAGSYGYTF. In DNA, the CDR3 is TGTGCCAGTAGTGCTTCCGCAGGGAGCTATGGCTACACCTTC.

This clonotype has only one observation. The chain employs TRBV9 and TRBJ1-2; the D is unclear. V shed 0 bases and J shed 4 bases, with 13 bases lying between them. The CDR3 has 15 amino acids. Germline lookup yields CDR1 SGDLS and CDR2 YYNGEE. CDR3 nucleotide sequence: TGTGCCAGCAGCGTAGGTACGGATTGGAGCTATGGCTACACCTTC. Translated: CASSVGTDWSYGYTF.

The chain couples TRBV7-9 to TRBJ2-7; D is unresolved. This CDR3 region has 11 residues. The V end lost 4 bases, the J end lost 5 bases, and 6 bases lay between the germline ends. In germline, CDR1 is SEHNR, CDR2 FQNEAQ (reference sequence). The CDR3 nucleotides are TGTGCCAGCAGCTCCGCCCACGAGCAGTACTTC. It encodes CASSSAHEQYF.

The CDR3 DNA reads TGTGCCAGCAGCTTTTCGGGACTAGCGAGCAATGAGCAGTTCTTC. This sequence encodes CASSFSGLASNEQFF. The V call is TRBV7-9, the J call TRBJ2-1; TRBD2 aligns across 10 bases. V gave up 3 bases and J gave up 6 bases; unmatched junction bases: 5. Germline lookup yields CDR1 SEHNR and CDR2 FQNEAQ (reference sequence). This CDR3 is built from 15 residues.

J is TRBJ1-2 and V is TRBV12-3 or TRBV12-4; D is uncertain. The CDR3 totals 14 residues. V was trimmed by 2 bases and J by 6 bases, leaving 13 bases between them. CDR3 bases: TGTGCCAGCAGTTTACGGCAAGGGATTCATGGCTACACCTTC. It is translated as CASSLRQGIHGYTF.

This rearrangement joins TRBV29-1 to TRBJ1-1; D might be TRBD1 (6 bases). Trimming took 1 base from V and 1 from J, leaving 7 bases between them. CDR1 and CDR2 (germline): SQVTM, ANQGSEA. This CDR3 contains 13 residues. The CDR3 region has the DNA TGCAGCGTTGAAGGGACAGAGAACACTGAAGCTTTCTTT. Translated: CSVEGTENTEAFF.

This chain uses TRBV6-2 or TRBV6-3 with TRBJ2-5; 10 nucleotides align to TRBD2. This CDR3 is built from 15 residues. V shed 6 bases and J 3 bases; nucleotides not matched to a gene: 7. Germline CDR1 and CDR2: MNHEY and SVGEGT. The CDR3 nucleotides are TGTGCCAGCAGCGACATAGCGGGGGGTAAAGAGACCCAGTACTTC. The encoded protein is CASSDIAGGKETQYF.

The chain uses TRBV3-1 and TRBJ2-7; D could derive from TRBD1 or TRBD2 (5 bases each). Germline CDR1 reads LGHDT; CDR2 reads YNNKEL (reference sequence). The CDR3 length is 14 residues. V was pared by 4 bases and J by 1 base, with 11 bases between. The CDR3 bases are TGTGCCAGCAGCCCAGGGACGGAATCCTACGAGCAGTACTTC. Its protein product is CASSPGTESYEQYF.

This clonotype was detected once. The chain joins TRBV4-1 to TRBJ2-7, with 10 bases matching TRBD2. V shed 3 bases, J shed 2 bases, and the junction held 1 base outside the gene matches. The germline CDR1 and CDR2 sequences are MGHRA and YSYEKL. The CDR3 runs 14 residues. CDR3 bases: TGCGCCAGCAGCCAGGGGACTAGCGCCTACGAGCAGTACTTC. Translated, it gives CASSQGTSAYEQYF.

V usage is TRBV6-2 or TRBV6-3 and J usage is TRBJ2-6, with D perhaps TRBD2 (5 bases). V was trimmed by 0 bases and J by 0 bases, leaving 24 bases between them. There are 22 residues in the CDR3. Germline loops: CDR1 MNHEY, CDR2 SVGEGT. The CDR3 loop is CASSYSIRDREILTSGANVLTF. The CDR3 coding sequence is TGTGCCAGCAGTTACTCGATTCGGGATCGCGAAATTTTAACCTCTGGGGCCAACGTCCTGACTTTC.

This chain joins TRBV7-9 and TRBJ1-2; the D gene is possibly TRBD1 (6 bases). CDR1 is SEHNR, CDR2 FQNEAQ, per germline (reference sequence). The V end lost 4 bases, the J end lost 8 bases, and 17 bases lay between the germline ends. The CDR3 has 14 amino acids. CDR3 region: CASSSPDQGFGYTF. CDR3 nucleotide sequence: TGTGCCAGCAGCTCACCGGACCAGGGGTTCGGCTACACCTTC.

J is TRBJ2-5 and V is TRBV28; D is undetermined. This CDR3 region has 14 residues. Trimming took 6 bases from V and 2 from J, leaving 13 bases between them. The germline gives CDR1 MDHEN, CDR2 SYDVKM. The CDR3 sequence is CASRRYSTQETQYF. CDR3 nucleotide sequence: TGTGCCAGCAGGCGTTACAGTACTCAAGAGACCCAGTACTTC.

This chain connects TRBV12-5 to TRBJ1-1; D is perhaps TRBD1 (5 bases). The CDR3 sequence is 15 residues long. V dropped 1 base and J dropped 1 base, with 10 bases sitting between them. Per the germline V gene, CDR1 is LGHNT and CDR2 is FRNRAP. DNA of the CDR3: TGTGCTAGTGGTTTGGACGGACACGCGAACACTGAAGCTTTCTTT. It is translated as CASGLDGHANTEAFF.

The genes are TRBV18 and TRBJ1-2, with D unclear. The V gene lost 0 bases and the J gene lost 1 base, with 9 bases spanning the gap. In germline, CDR1 is KGHSH, CDR2 LQKENI. This CDR3 is built from 15 residues. The CDR3 reads CASSPPYGDNYGYTF. The CDR3 DNA is TGTGCCAGCTCACCACCGTACGGGGATAACTATGGCTACACCTTC.

The rearrangement links TRBV28 to TRBJ2-7, with D possibly matching TRBD1 (5 bases). Per germline, CDR1 MDHEN and CDR2 SYDVKM. CDR3 length: 14 amino acids. The V end was cut by 3 bases, the J end by 4 bases, with 13 bases between. The DNA for the CDR3 is TGTGCCAGCAGTTTGGCCAGGGTCTTATACGAGCAGTACTTC. Translation: CASSLARVLYEQYF.

The V call is TRBV24-1, the J call TRBJ2-7; the D is unclear. V lost 2 bases and J 6 bases, leaving 13 bases between the germline ends. The germline V gene has CDR1 KGHDR and CDR2 SFDVKD. The CDR3 runs 14 residues. The CDR3 region is CATSDSLVLGEQYF. In DNA, the CDR3 is TGTGCCACCAGTGATTCTCTCGTATTGGGCGAGCAGTACTTC.

The chain recombines TRBV2 with TRBJ2-1, with 11 bases identical to TRBD1. The CDR3 is made up of 15 amino acids. The germline gives CDR1 SNHLY, CDR2 FYNNEI. With 7 bases clipped from V and 7 bases from J, the junction kept 9 bases outside the gene matches. CDR3 sequence reads: CASTIDGTGGNEQFF. The CDR3 coding sequence is TGTGCCAGCACTATAGATGGGACAGGGGGAAATGAGCAGTTCTTC.

This clonotype was detected a few times. The genes are TRBV30 and TRBJ1-1; D may be TRBD1 (5 bases). Trimming cost V 0 bases and J 7 bases, with 12 bases left between them. The CDR3 loop spans 13 amino acids. CDR1 is GTSNPN, CDR2 SVGIG, per germline (reference sequence). Here the CDR3 DNA reads TGTGCCTGGAGTGTACTCGGGGGAATTGAAGCTTTCTTT. Amino acid sequence: CAWSVLGGIEAFF.

This rearrangement joins TRBV27 to TRBJ2-1, with D hard to call. In germline, CDR1 is MNHEY, CDR2 SMNVEV (reference sequence). V lost 2 bases and J lost 0, with 11 bases in between. The CDR3 runs 16 residues. CDR3 in DNA: TGTGCCAGCAGTTTAAGGCGAACGAGCTCCTACAATGAGCAGTTCTTC. It yields the protein CASSLRRTSSYNEQFF.

The chain uses TRBV4-1 and TRBJ1-1; TRBD1 aligns across 7 bases. CDR1 is MGHRA, CDR2 YSYEKL, per germline. The length of the CDR3 is 15 residues. After removal of 5 bases from V and 4 bases from J, the junction contained 10 bases not matched to a gene. CDR3 sequence reads: CASSGYFQGGTEAFF. As DNA, the CDR3 is TGCGCCAGCAGCGGTTACTTTCAGGGGGGCACTGAAGCTTTCTTT.

This clonotype is a singleton in its sample. DNA for the CDR3: TGCGCCAGCAGCCAAGATCTAGCGGGAGGAAACGAGCAGTACTTC. It specifies CASSQDLAGGNEQYF. This rearrangement joins TRBV4-1 to TRBJ2-7, with 11 bases aligning to TRBD2. CDR1 and CDR2 from the germline V gene are MGHRA and YSYEKL. V dropped 0 bases and J dropped 5; count of bases not matched to a gene: 3. This CDR3 has 15 amino acids.

The chain couples TRBV20-1 to TRBJ2-7; D may be TRBD1 or TRBD2 (7 bases each). The CDR3 has 13 amino acids. V was pared by 7 bases and J by 4 bases, with 17 bases between. In germline, CDR1 is DFQATT, CDR2 SNEGSKA (reference sequence). CDR3 sequence reads: CSVSGGGPYEQYF. CDR3 DNA: TGCAGTGTCTCAGGGGGGGGGCCTTACGAGCAGTACTTC.

J is TRBJ2-7 and V is TRBV7-9, with D possibly matching TRBD1 (6 bases). Germline V gene sequence: CDR1 SEHNR, CDR2 FQNEAQ (reference sequence). V lost 3 bases and J lost 0, with 12 bases in between. The CDR3 spans 15 residues. Here the CDR3 reads CASSFGQIHSYEQYF. The CDR3 coding sequence is TGTGCCAGCAGCTTTGGACAGATCCACTCCTACGAGCAGTACTTC.

J is TRBJ1-3 and V is TRBV15; no reliable D call. V was shortened by 4 bases and J by 0 bases, with 7 bases between the two germline ends. Germline assignment: CDR1 LNHNV and CDR2 YYDKDF (reference sequence). The CDR3 is made up of 14 amino acids. As DNA, the CDR3 is TGTGCCACCAGCAATAGTGTCTCTGGAAACACCATATATTTT. This gives the protein CATSNSVSGNTIYF.

CDR3 nucleotides: TGTGCCTGGAGTGCCTATACAGGGGTTAGTTCCTACGAGCAGTACTTC. Translation: CAWSAYTGVSSYEQYF. The chain joins TRBV30 to TRBJ2-7, with 7 positions matching TRBD1. The germline gives CDR1 GTSNPN, CDR2 SVGIG (reference sequence). The length of the CDR3 is 16 residues. With 1 base clipped from V and 1 base from J, the junction kept 10 bases outside the gene matches.

V and J are TRBV29-1 and TRBJ2-1, with 11 bases identical to TRBD2. This CDR3 has 17 amino acids. J lost 0 bases, V lost 7 bases, and 11 bases had no gene match. Germline assignment: CDR1 SQVTM and CDR2 ANQGSEA. The CDR3 loop is CSAAGLAGGVSYNEQFF. The CDR3 DNA is TGCAGCGCGGCGGGTCTAGCGGGGGGCGTCTCCTACAATGAGCAGTTCTTC.

The V gene is TRBV20-1, the J gene TRBJ2-7, with 7 bases identical to TRBD1. The CDR3 has 15 residues. Unmatched junction bases numbered 5, after V lost 0 bases and J lost 0 bases. CDR1 and CDR2 from the germline V gene are DFQATT and SNEGSKA (reference sequence). The CDR3 bases are TGCAGTGCTAGAGACGCCGGGACAGCCTCCTACGAGCAGTACTTC. This codes for CSARDAGTASYEQYF.